Presented here are 5 T cell receptor beta chains from one specimen sequenced in a study of cytomegalovirus exposure and HLA in healthy donors. The primer mix had 60 Vbeta and 13 Jbeta primers. Using immunoSEQ multiplex PCR, the repertoire was profiled, and TCRdb retains in-frame clones only, with some absent. Among around 150,000 clones listed, roughly 80% were seen once. Sequencing input: PBMCs. The receptors derive from a man aged 35 to 55 in good health and CMV-seronegative.

This chain joins TRBV2 and TRBJ2-5, with TRBD2 as a possible D gene (6 bases). Germline V gene data show CDR1 as SNHLY and CDR2 as FYNNEI. V was trimmed by 8 bases and J by 4 bases, leaving 14 bases between them. The CDR3 runs 13 residues. The DNA of the CDR3 is TGTGCCAGCGTTAAACTAGCTCGAGAGACCCAGTACTTC. It codes for CASVKLARETQYF.

This chain links TRBV6-1 with TRBJ1-4, with D hard to call. The CDR3 extends over 12 amino acids. The germline V gene has CDR1 MNHNS and CDR2 SASEGT. Trimming removed 5 bases at V and 3 bases at J, with 4 bases between. The CDR3 DNA reads as TGTGCCAGCAGTCTAGCTAATGAAAAACTGTTTTTT. Protein: CASSLANEKLFF.

The CDR3 loop is CASSVGGTGVPYEQYF. CDR3 DNA: TGTGCCAGCAGCGTAGGGGGGACAGGGGTACCCTACGAGCAGTACTTC. The rearrangement uses TRBV9 and TRBJ2-7, with 10 nucleotides matching TRBD1. This CDR3 is built from 16 residues. CDR1 and CDR2 (germline): SGDLS, YYNGEE. V shed 0 bases and J 2 bases; nucleotides not matched to a gene: 5.

A single count supports this clone. The chain couples TRBV27 to TRBJ2-7, with TRBD1 matching 7 bases. Looked up from germline, CDR1 is MNHEY and CDR2 is SMNVEV (reference sequence). CDR3 length: 16 residues. V gave up 2 bases and J gave up 2 bases; unmatched junction bases: 9. In DNA, the CDR3 is TGTGCCAGCAGTTTAAGGGGTAGGGGGCAGCCCTACGAGCAGTACTTC. This sequence encodes CASSLRGRGQPYEQYF.

This chain links TRBV2 with TRBJ2-7; tentatively, D is TRBD1 (7 bases). Germline V CDR1 and CDR2: SNHLY, FYNNEI. Trimming left V 3 bases short and J 1 base short, with 10 bases between. The CDR3 length is 14 residues. The DNA of the CDR3 is TGTGCCAGCAGTGAGGAGGGGGCGTCCTACGAGCAGTACTTC. Translating it yields CASSEEGASYEQYF.